This T cell receptor (beta chain) was sequenced for a study of T cell repertoires in cytomegalovirus infection. The overall study: A matching HLA type, together with CMV infection, was signaled by public TCR beta signatures. Broader study findings: Carriers of CMV and the relevant HLA type were discriminated by public TCR beta frequency. The study found HLA-C-restricted CMV-specific TCR beta clonotypes dominating the ex vivo response.

As for this clonotype: Its antigen is currently unknown.

The CDR3 is 14 residues long. CDR1 and CDR2 from the germline V gene are DFQATT and SNEGSKA (reference sequence). Trimming removed 7 bases from V and 2 bases from J, with 18 bases in between. TCRdb analysed the reads with MiXCR anew, one entry per CDR3 protein. Of around 290,000 distinct CDR3 sequences detected, 20% to 30% appear once; the ten largest clones hold 14%. V is TRBV20-1 and J is TRBJ2-7, with D perhaps matching TRBD2 (6 bases). The sample taken for sequencing was PBMCs. This TCR came from a human donor in good health (CMV status not recorded). Some clones in this sample may be carry-over from other donors' samples. CDR3 bases: TGCAGTGTCAAAGGCGGGGATGCGGCCTACGAGCAGTACTTC. It translates to CSVKGGDAAYEQYF.